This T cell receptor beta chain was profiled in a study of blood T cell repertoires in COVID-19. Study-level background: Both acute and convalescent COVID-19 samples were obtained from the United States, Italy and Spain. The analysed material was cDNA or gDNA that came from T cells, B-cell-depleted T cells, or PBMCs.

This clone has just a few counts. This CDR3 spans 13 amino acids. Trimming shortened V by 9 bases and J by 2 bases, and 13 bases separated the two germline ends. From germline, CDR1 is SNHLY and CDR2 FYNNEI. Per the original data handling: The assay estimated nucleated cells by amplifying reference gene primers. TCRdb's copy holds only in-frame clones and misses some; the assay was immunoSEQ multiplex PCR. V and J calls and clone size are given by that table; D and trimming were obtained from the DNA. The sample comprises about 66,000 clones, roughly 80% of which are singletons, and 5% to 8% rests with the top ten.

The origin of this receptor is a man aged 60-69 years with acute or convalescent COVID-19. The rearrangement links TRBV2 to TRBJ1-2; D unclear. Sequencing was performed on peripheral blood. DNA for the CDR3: TGTGCCAGTACCGCCGGGTCCAACTATGGCTACACCTTC. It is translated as CASTAGSNYGYTF.